This paragraph reports one T cell receptor (beta chain). Its cognate antigen is unknown. This sample is part of a study of cytomegalovirus exposure and HLA in healthy donors. Germline CDR1 and CDR2: SGHTA and FQGTGA. The V segment lost 3 bases and the J segment 5 bases; nucleotides outside the gene matches: 9. CDR3 length: 16 amino acids. The PCR contained 60 Vbeta and 13 Jbeta primers. Here immunoSEQ multiplex PCR was the method, and the copy in TCRdb shows in-frame clones only, minus some. This table holds 70,000 to 90,000 clones, more than 75% found once. Nominally healthy donors were sampled, though unrecorded immune exposures were likely. Study results and caveats: A later analysis linked a missense DCLRE1C variant to TCR beta V- and J-gene trimming. An assumption of roughly uniform sequencing depth across donors underlay the presence/absence analyses. Per a prior analysis, the majority of TCR beta V segments were productive roughly 87% or roughly 30% of the time.

Material: PBMCs. The TCR sequence derives from a male donor in good health and CMV-seropositive. The chain joins TRBV7-3 to TRBJ2-1; TRBD1 agrees at 8 bases. The CDR3 region is CASSFSRTGLNNEQFF. The CDR3 DNA sequence: TGTGCCAGCAGCTTTTCCCGGACAGGGTTAAACAATGAGCAGTTCTTC.